This entry features one T cell receptor (beta chain) sequence. Antigen unknown. The sample originates from a study of T cell responses to AZD1222 COVID-19 vaccine. Study results and limitations: Unmutated variant regions are reportedly targeted by nearly half of spike-specific TCRs. White British donors predominated, females outnumbered males, and clonal diversity was possibly underestimated.

Germline CDR1 SQVTM, CDR2 ANQGSEA. The CDR3 has 14 amino acids. Trimming stripped 4 bases from V and 0 bases from J, with 12 bases between. Sequenced by immunoSEQ multiplex PCR; TCRdb stores in-frame clones only, minus some. Of 150,000 to 200,000 clones in the sample, about 93% are singletons; the top ten hold about 1%. The source material was peripheral blood, sampled 28 days after the second AZD1222 dose. The chain links TRBV29-1 to TRBJ1-2; D not resolved. This sequence originates from an adult who received the AZD1222 COVID-19 vaccine. Here the CDR3 DNA reads TGCAGCGTTGGAGGAGTAGGAGCTAACTATGGCTACACCTTC. Protein product: CSVGGVGANYGYTF.